A single sample gave rise to the 30 T cell receptor beta chains below, sequenced in a study of early T cells in non-severe SARS-CoV-2 infection. In TCRdb, the 5' RACE reads were re-called with MiXCR into one record per CDR3 protein. The data hold 30,000 to 35,000 distinct CDR3 sequences, with 6% to 7% observed a single time. Sequenced sample: whole blood. Source of these receptors: an adult who was a healthcare worker with PCR-confirmed SARS-CoV-2 infection or an uninfected control (not recorded which).

Ten or more counts support this clonotype. The chain has TRBV7-2 and TRBJ2-7; 11 bases agree with TRBD2. V trimming: 4 bases; J trimming: 10 bases; junction bases outside the gene matches: 3. This CDR3 has 12 residues. Per the germline V gene, CDR1 is SGHTA and CDR2 is FQGNSA. This CDR3 reads CASSSGLAAQYF. CDR3 in DNA: TGTGCCAGCAGCTCGGGACTAGCGGCTCAGTACTTC.

The chain joins TRBV4-3 to TRBJ1-4; D remains ambiguous. V gave up 0 bases and J gave up 5 bases, with 10 bases separating them. This CDR3 is 15 amino acids long. The germline gives CDR1 LGHNA, CDR2 YSLEER. As DNA, the CDR3 is TGCGCCAGCAGCCAAGACAGATCCTGGAATGAAAAACTGTTTTTT. Amino acids: CASSQDRSWNEKLFF.

This clonotype was picked up a small number of times. The chain links TRBV4-1 to TRBJ2-2, with a weak D call TRBD1 (7 bases). V was clipped by 1 base and J by 4 bases, with 13 bases between them. The germline gives CDR1 MGHRA, CDR2 YSYEKL. The CDR3 consists of 16 residues. CDR3 sequence: CASSQGRGEGTGELFF. DNA for the CDR3: TGCGCCAGCAGCCAAGGCAGGGGGGAAGGCACCGGGGAGCTGTTTTTT.

This clonotype has a handful of counts. The V gene is TRBV5-1, the J gene TRBJ2-7; TRBD2 agrees at 12 bases. The length of the CDR3 is 16 residues. V was clipped by 4 bases and J by 0 bases; unmatched bases: 5. From germline, CDR1 is SGHRS and CDR2 YFSETQ. The CDR3, as DNA: TGCGCCAGCAGCCCGGGGACTAGCGGGCTCTCCTACGAGCAGTACTTC. Encoded protein: CASSPGTSGLSYEQYF. The variable domain in full, completed from reference TRBV5-1 and TRBJ2-7, reads KAGVTQTPRYLIKTRGQQVTLSCSPISGHRSVSWYQQTPGQGLQFLFEYFSETQRNKGNFPGRFSGRQFSNSRSEMNVSTLELGDSALYLCASSPGTSGLSYEQYFGPGTRLTVT.

The table lists this clonotype with many counts. This chain links TRBV12-3 or TRBV12-4 with TRBJ2-7, with TRBD1 matching over 10 bases. V lost 6 bases to trimming and J lost 2 bases; unmatched junction nucleotides: 7. The CDR3 covers 15 residues. The DNA of the CDR3 is TGTGCCAGCAGGGGTGGGACAGGGGAAACCTACGAGCAGTACTTC. Encoded protein: CASRGGTGETYEQYF.

This clonotype was seen only a few times. The chain carries TRBV7-6 and TRBJ2-2, with 7 bases identical to TRBD1. The V gene's germline CDR1 is SGHVS and CDR2 FNYEAQ. V was pared by 3 bases and J by 3 bases, with 4 bases of the junction left unmatched. The CDR3 loop spans 15 amino acids. CDR3 bases: TGTGCCAGCAGCTTGACAGGGAGTGACACCGGGGAGCTGTTTTTT. Translating it yields CASSLTGSDTGELFF.

Many counts were recorded for this clonotype. The chain combines TRBV6-5 with TRBJ1-1, with D hard to call. V was clipped by 5 bases and J by 2 bases, with 12 bases between them. In germline, CDR1 is MNHEY, CDR2 SVGAGI. The CDR3 length is 14 residues. The DNA for the CDR3 is TGTGCCAGCAGTCCGCAGGAGTATAACACTGAAGCTTTCTTT. This gives the protein CASSPQEYNTEAFF.

This clonotype was observed at least ten times. The V and J genes are TRBV6-5 and TRBJ1-1; no firm D call. The CDR3 consists of 13 residues. With 4 bases removed from V and 1 base from J, the gap between germline ends came to 7 bases. Germline CDR1 is MNHEY and CDR2 is SVGAGI. The CDR3 DNA follows: TGTGCCAGCAGTTCAGCAAAGAACACTGAAGCTTTCTTT. It specifies CASSSAKNTEAFF.

This clonotype has a count of ten or more. This chain connects TRBV12-3 or TRBV12-4 to TRBJ1-3; the match to TRBD1 covers 10 bases. The CDR3 totals 15 residues. After removal of 5 bases from V and 0 bases from J, the junction contained 1 base not matched to a gene. The CDR3 nucleotides are TGTGCCAGCAGTCGGGACAGGGGCTCTGGAAACACCATATATTTT. It encodes CASSRDRGSGNTIYF.

This clonotype has a count of ten or more. The chain employs TRBV21-1 and TRBJ1-2; the table gives TRBD1 as D, unverified against the DNA. TRBV21-1 is a pseudogene locus. This CDR3 has 16 amino acids. CDR3 bases: TGTGCCAGCAGCAAGTGCTCCAGGGGCGGATTCTATGGCTACACCTTC. Amino acid sequence: CASSKCSRGGFYGYTF.

This clonotype is judged medium-sized. The chain is built from TRBV20-1 and TRBJ2-7; D is possibly TRBD1 (5 bases). Trimming removed 0 bases at V and 3 bases at J, with 9 bases between. The CDR3 consists of 13 residues. Germline CDR1 reads DFQATT; CDR2 reads SNEGSKA (reference sequence). CDR3 amino acids: CSARDGRVYEQYF. CDR3 DNA sequence: TGCAGTGCTAGAGATGGCAGGGTCTACGAGCAGTACTTC.

This clonotype showed up many times. The V gene is TRBV6-2 or TRBV6-3, the J gene TRBJ1-2, with D perhaps matching TRBD1 (5 bases). Germline V CDR1 and CDR2: MNHEY, SVGEGT. V gave up 6 bases and J gave up 3 bases, with 20 bases separating them. The length of the CDR3 is 16 residues. The CDR3 here is CASRLQRQNPHYGYTF. CDR3 DNA sequence: TGTGCCAGCAGACTACAGCGACAGAACCCCCACTATGGCTACACCTTC.

This clonotype was recorded a few times. The V gene is TRBV7-2, the J gene TRBJ1-4; D gene ambiguous. Trimming took off 0 bases at V and 7 bases at J, with 9 bases between the two ends. The CDR3 loop spans 14 amino acids. The germline V gene has CDR1 SGHTA and CDR2 FQGNSA. CDR3 DNA sequence: TGTGCCAGCAGCTTAGCCTACTCAAGTGAAAAACTGTTTTTT. It specifies CASSLAYSSEKLFF.

This clonotype appeared many times. The V gene is TRBV7-9, the J gene TRBJ2-1; TRBD2 matches at 14 bases. The CDR3 loop spans 16 amino acids. CDR1 and CDR2 (germline): SEHNR, FQNEAQ (reference sequence). Losses at the gene ends were 3 bases for V and 6 bases for J; bases not matched to a gene: 4. The CDR3: CASSLAGTSGSNEQFF. The DNA of the CDR3 is TGTGCCAGCAGCTTGGCCGGGACTAGCGGGAGCAATGAGCAGTTCTTC.

This clonotype is medium-sized in the sample. The chain links TRBV5-1 to TRBJ2-6, with D tentatively TRBD1 (5 bases). The CDR3 is made up of 15 amino acids. Trimming removed 4 bases from V and 3 bases from J, with 11 bases in between. Germline V lookup: CDR1 SGHRS, CDR2 YFSETQ. CDR3 in DNA: TGCGCCAGCAGCGTGCAGGGCGGTGGGGCCAACGTCCTGACTTTC. It yields the protein CASSVQGGGANVLTF. The complete variable domain, with remaining parts taken from reference TRBV5-1 and TRBJ2-6, reads KAGVTQTPRYLIKTRGQQVTLSCSPISGHRSVSWYQQTPGQGLQFLFEYFSETQRNKGNFPGRFSGRQFSNSRSEMNVSTLELGDSALYLCASSVQGGGANVLTFGAGSRLTVL.

This clonotype was recorded at least ten times. DNA of the CDR3: TGTGCCACCAGCAGAGGCGGGACAATGAAGGACTATGGCTACACCTTC. Its translation: CATSRGGTMKDYGYTF. The chain has TRBV15 and TRBJ1-2; TRBD1 might be the D (6 bases). The germline V gene encodes CDR1 LNHNV and CDR2 YYDKDF (reference sequence). This CDR3 region has 16 residues. V lost 1 base to trimming and J lost 3 bases, with 15 bases between them.

The chain carries TRBV19 and TRBJ1-2; tentative D call: TRBD1 (5 bases). This CDR3 is 12 amino acids long. Trimming left V 10 bases short and J 1 base short, with 10 bases between. Per the germline V gene, CDR1 is LNHDA and CDR2 is SQIVND (reference sequence). The CDR3 loop is CAIPTDNYGYTF. In DNA form, the CDR3 reads TGTGCCATCCCGACAGATAACTATGGCTACACCTTC. The complete variable domain, with remaining parts taken from reference TRBV19 and TRBJ1-2, reads DGGITQSPKYLFRKEGQNVTLSCEQNLNHDAMYWYRQDPGQGLRLIYYSQIVNDFQKGDIAEGYSVSREKKESFPLTVTSAQKNPTAFYLCAIPTDNYGYTFGSGTRLTVV.

This clonotype occurred a few times. V and J are TRBV4-2 and TRBJ2-5; tentative D call: TRBD2 (5 bases). The CDR3 runs 11 residues. CDR1 and CDR2 from the germline V gene are LGHNA and YNFKEQ. Trimming took 8 bases from V and 3 from J, leaving 7 bases between them. The CDR3 here is CASAAEETQYF. The CDR3 DNA reads as TGTGCCAGCGCAGCGGAAGAGACCCAGTACTTC.

By frequency in the sample, this clonotype is medium-sized. In DNA, the CDR3 is TGTGCCAGCAGACGGGACAGCTACGAGCAGTACTTC. It translates to CASRRDSYEQYF. The V call is TRBV12-3 or TRBV12-4, the J call TRBJ2-7; 7 bases are a match to TRBD1. This CDR3 region has 12 residues. V gave up 6 bases and J gave up 3 bases; unmatched junction bases: 2.

This clonotype was seen ten or more times. The chain is built from TRBV29-1 and TRBJ2-3, with a possible D match to TRBD1 (6 bases). V lost 0 bases, J lost 4 bases, and 11 bases lay in between. Germline CDR1 reads SQVTM; CDR2 reads ANQGSEA. The CDR3 consists of 14 residues. CDR3: CSVEEGAGADTQYF. The CDR3 nucleotides read TGCAGCGTTGAAGAAGGGGCAGGGGCAGATACGCAGTATTTT.

This clonotype was seen repeatedly, ten times or more. The chain uses TRBV19 and TRBJ2-5; D assignment may be TRBD1 or TRBD2 (5 bases each). Germline CDR1 LNHDA, CDR2 SQIVND (reference sequence). The V gene lost 5 bases and the J gene lost 4 bases, with 20 bases spanning the gap. This CDR3 region has 16 residues. CDR3 in amino acids: CASSPTKRLRGETQYF. Here the CDR3 DNA reads TGTGCCAGTAGTCCAACGAAGCGATTGAGGGGAGAGACCCAGTACTTC.

The table lists this clonotype with many counts. The gene calls are TRBV20-1 and TRBJ1-4; D is unclear. This CDR3 is built from 13 residues. Germline CDR1 reads DFQATT; CDR2 reads SNEGSKA (reference sequence). Trimming pared 0 bases from V and 8 bases from J, leaving 10 bases between. The CDR3 DNA reads TGCAGTGCTAGAGAGGTGCAGGACGAAAAACTGTTTTTT. As protein: CSAREVQDEKLFF.

This clonotype was counted at least ten times. This CDR3 is CASSLLAGEFYEQYF. CDR3 DNA: TGTGCCAGCAGTCTACTAGCGGGAGAATTCTACGAGCAGTACTTC. The chain employs TRBV6-2 or TRBV6-3 and TRBJ2-7, with 11 bases matching TRBD2. Germline V gene lookup returns CDR1 MNHEY and CDR2 SVGEGT. With 5 bases clipped from V and 3 bases from J, the junction kept 6 bases outside the gene matches. The CDR3 consists of 15 residues.

This clonotype was observed many times. This chain uses TRBV20-1 with TRBJ1-5; D possibly corresponds to TRBD1 (5 bases). V lost 6 bases to trimming and J lost 3 bases, with 15 bases between them. The germline V gene has CDR1 DFQATT and CDR2 SNEGSKA (reference sequence). The length of the CDR3 is 14 residues. DNA for the CDR3: TGCAGTGCCACCGATACAGGAGCCAATCAGCCCCAGCATTTT. Translation gives CSATDTGANQPQHF.

This clonotype was seen ten or more times. The V call is TRBV20-1, the J call TRBJ2-1; D possibly corresponds to TRBD1 (6 bases). The CDR3 consists of 14 residues. Germline lookup yields CDR1 DFQATT and CDR2 SNEGSKA (reference sequence). Trimming removed 4 bases at V and 8 bases at J, with 18 bases between. The CDR3 DNA reads TGCAGTGCTAATCGGGACAACCCTTCAGATGAGCAGTTCTTC. As protein: CSANRDNPSDEQFF.

Ten or more counts support this clonotype. The genes are TRBV7-6 and TRBJ2-3; TRBD2 agrees at 14 bases. The CDR3 extends over 17 amino acids. J gave up 2 bases and V 5 bases, and 6 bases lay outside the gene matches. Germline V gene lookup returns CDR1 SGHVS and CDR2 FNYEAQ. In nucleotides, the CDR3 is TGTGCCAGCAGCCCGGTGACTAGCGGGAGGGTCACAGATACGCAGTATTTT. Encoded protein: CASSPVTSGRVTDTQYF.

This clonotype was observed a few times. The chain recombines TRBV5-1 with TRBJ2-5; TRBD2 matches at 9 bases. Trimming at V came to 6 bases and at J to 7 bases, leaving 7 bases not matched to a gene. The CDR3 covers 13 residues. The germline CDR1 and CDR2 sequences are SGHRS and YFSETQ. The CDR3 DNA follows: TGCGCCAGCAAGGTAGCGGGAGAAGGGACCCAGTACTTC. Residues: CASKVAGEGTQYF.

This clonotype was counted many times. V is TRBV6-2 or TRBV6-3 and J is TRBJ1-1, with 12 positions matching TRBD1. Germline values: CDR1 MNHEY, CDR2 SVGEGT. With V trimmed by 4 bases and J by 4 bases, 4 bases remained unmatched. The CDR3 contains 15 residues. CDR3 coding DNA: TGTGCCAGCAGTTGGGGGACAGGGGGCACCACTGAAGCTTTCTTT. Encoded protein: CASSWGTGGTTEAFF.

This clonotype was counted many times. The chain is built from TRBV20-1 and TRBJ1-6; tentative D call: TRBD1 (6 bases). The CDR3 has 14 residues. The germline V and J ends were trimmed by 6 bases and 3 bases, with 12 bases remaining between them. Germline lookup yields CDR1 DFQATT and CDR2 SNEGSKA (reference sequence). DNA for the CDR3: TGCAGTGCCGGACAGTCCATCTATAATTCACCCCTCCACTTT. Translation gives CSAGQSIYNSPLHF.

The V gene is TRBV15, the J gene TRBJ1-1, with unresolved D. From germline, CDR1 is LNHNV and CDR2 YYDKDF (reference sequence). Trimming cost V 1 base and J 1 base, with 7 bases left between them. The CDR3 is 14 amino acids. The CDR3 protein is CATSRVAGNTEAFF. The CDR3 DNA sequence: TGTGCCACCAGCAGAGTAGCAGGGAACACTGAAGCTTTCTTT.